Shown below are 3 T cell receptor beta chains from a single sample sequenced in a study of response to subunit inactivated influenza vaccine. MiXCR, applied by TCRdb to the RT-PCR reads, yields one record per CDR3 protein. The sample has about half a million distinct CDR3 sequences, around 8% seen once; the top ten hold 13%. The sample in question was PBMCs from blood, obtained roughly 24 months after vaccination. All receptors derive from a man aged 50 to 75 who received an inactivated influenza vaccine.

The rearrangement joins TRBV18 to TRBJ2-7; possibly TRBD1 for D (6 bases). V lost 3 bases to trimming and J lost 2 bases, with 14 bases between them. The CDR3 totals 15 residues. Germline-derived CDR1 and CDR2 are KGHSH and LQKENI. The CDR3 DNA is TGTGCCAGCTCACCGACGGCAACAGGGCCCTACGAGCAGTACTTC. This translates into CASSPTATGPYEQYF.

This clonotype was seen only a few times. V usage is TRBV7-9 and J usage is TRBJ2-7; D is possibly TRBD1 or TRBD2 (5 bases each). Trimming removed 5 bases at V and 0 bases at J, with 11 bases between. CDR1 is SEHNR, CDR2 FQNEAQ, per germline (reference sequence). This CDR3 is built from 14 residues. Here the CDR3 DNA reads TGTGCCAGCAGCCCCGGGACCAACTCCTACGAGCAGTACTTC. Its translation: CASSPGTNSYEQYF.

CDR3 in DNA: TGCGCCAGCAGCTTGGATTTAGCGGGGGGACAAGAGACCCAGTACTTC. It codes for CASSLDLAGGQETQYF. The chain is built from TRBV5-1 and TRBJ2-5; 10 bases agree with TRBD2. Trimming at V came to 0 bases and at J to 2 bases, leaving 4 bases not matched to a gene. The CDR3 spans 16 residues. The germline V gene has CDR1 SGHRS and CDR2 YFSETQ.